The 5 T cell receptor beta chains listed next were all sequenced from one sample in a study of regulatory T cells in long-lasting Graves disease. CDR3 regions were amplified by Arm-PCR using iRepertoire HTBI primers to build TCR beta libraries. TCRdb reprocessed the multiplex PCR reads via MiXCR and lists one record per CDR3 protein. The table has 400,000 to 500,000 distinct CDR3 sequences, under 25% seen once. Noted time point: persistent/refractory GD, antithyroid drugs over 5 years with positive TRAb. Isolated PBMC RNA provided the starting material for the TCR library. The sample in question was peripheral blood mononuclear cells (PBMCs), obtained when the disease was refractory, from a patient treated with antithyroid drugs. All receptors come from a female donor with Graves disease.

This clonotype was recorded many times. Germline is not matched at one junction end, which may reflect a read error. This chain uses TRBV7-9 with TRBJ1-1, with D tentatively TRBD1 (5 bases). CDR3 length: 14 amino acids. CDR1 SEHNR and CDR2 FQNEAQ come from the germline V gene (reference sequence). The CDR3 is CASSLGTVNTEAFF. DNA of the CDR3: TGTGCCAGCAGTTTAGGGACCGTGAACACTGAAGCTTTCTTT.

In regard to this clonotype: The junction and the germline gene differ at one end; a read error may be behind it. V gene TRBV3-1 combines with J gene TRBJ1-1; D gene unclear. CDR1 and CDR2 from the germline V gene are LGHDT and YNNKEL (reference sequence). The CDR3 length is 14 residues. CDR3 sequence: CASSLASGNTGAFF. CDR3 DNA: TGTGCCAGCAGCCTCGCGAGCGGGAACACTGGAGCTTTCTTT.

The CDR3: CASSLPAGGPYEQYF. CDR3 nucleotides: TGTGCCAGCAGCTTGCCGGCGGGCGGACCTTACGAGCAGTACTTC. This chain uses TRBV5-4 with TRBJ2-7, with D perhaps TRBD2 (5 bases). The V end lost 1 base, the J end lost 4 bases, and 15 bases lay between the germline ends. The CDR3 has 15 residues. The V gene's germline CDR1 is SGHNT and CDR2 YYREEE (reference sequence).

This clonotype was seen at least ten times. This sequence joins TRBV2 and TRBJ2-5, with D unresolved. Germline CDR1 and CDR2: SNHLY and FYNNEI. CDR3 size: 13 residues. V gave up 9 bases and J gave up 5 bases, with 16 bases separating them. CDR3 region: CARGGGTTETQYF. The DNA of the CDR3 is TGTGCCAGAGGTGGTGGAACTACGGAGACCCAGTACTTC.

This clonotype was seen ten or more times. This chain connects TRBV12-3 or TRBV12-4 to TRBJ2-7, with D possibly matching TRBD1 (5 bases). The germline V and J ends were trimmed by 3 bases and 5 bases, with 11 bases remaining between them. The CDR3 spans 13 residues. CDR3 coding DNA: TGTGCCAGCAGTTTCCAGGGTACGGACGAGCAGTACTTC. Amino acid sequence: CASSFQGTDEQYF.